The 20 T cell receptor beta chains below come from one sample, sequenced in a study of CXCR3-negative and CXCR3-positive naive CD8 T cells. The study, taken as a whole, reports: A higher hydrophobicity marked the TRB CDR3s of CXCR3-positive naive cells versus CXCR3-negative naive cells.

The TRB libraries of cDNA were built by UMI-labeled 5' RACE. TCRdb derives one entry per CDR3 protein from the 5' RACE reads, leaving out DNA. Its table records roughly 99,000 distinct CDR3 sequences. These TCRs' antigens remain unknown. Sequenced: naive CXCR3+ CD8+ T cells from blood. As to subset: CD45RO-CCR7+CD27+CD95- naive CD8+ T cells expressing CXCR3 (TNR3+). Source of these receptors: a human donor in good health. Some clones in this sample may be carry-over from other donors' samples.

This chain connects TRBV4-1 to TRBJ2-2. The CDR3 contains 16 residues. Per germline, CDR1 MGHRA and CDR2 YSYEKL. The CDR3 region is CASSHVQLADTGELFF.

V is TRBV7-9 and J is TRBJ2-5; checking the TCRdb D call of TRBD1 is not possible without DNA. Germline V gives CDR1 SEHNR, CDR2 FQNEAQ (reference sequence). The CDR3 has 15 amino acids. The CDR3: CASIPRRTGEETQYF.

The J gene is TRBJ2-1, the V gene TRBV12-3 or TRBV12-4; TCRdb lists TRBD2, though no DNA is available to test this call. The CDR3 has 16 residues. CDR3 loop: CASSFPASGGNNEQFF.

The V gene is TRBV6-6, the J gene TRBJ2-2. There are 15 residues in the CDR3. Germline V gene data show CDR1 as MNHNY and CDR2 as SVGAGI (reference sequence). The CDR3 here is CASSYGSANTGELFF.

The chain couples TRBV7-9 to TRBJ2-5; absent DNA, TCRdb's TRBD2 call cannot be checked. Germline lookup yields CDR1 SEHNR and CDR2 FQNEAQ (reference sequence). The CDR3 loop spans 14 amino acids. CDR3 residues: CASSFPAGLETQYF.

The chain recombines TRBV28 with TRBJ2-2; TCRdb gives TRBD1 as the D gene, but with no DNA this cannot be confirmed. Germline V CDR1 and CDR2: MDHEN, SYDVKM. The CDR3 is 17 residues long. CDR3 sequence reads: CASSSPRAGFGTGELFF.

The V and J genes are TRBV28 and TRBJ2-1; the D call from TCRdb, TRBD2, cannot be confirmed without DNA. The CDR3 is 16 residues long. Germline-derived CDR1 and CDR2 are MDHEN and SYDVKM. This chain's CDR3 is CASSPVRAGGNNEQFF.

V and J are TRBV20-1 and TRBJ2-1. This CDR3 spans 16 amino acids. The germline gives CDR1 DFQATT, CDR2 SNEGSKA (reference sequence). Here the CDR3 reads CSARSTEYPLYNEQFF.

The chain links TRBV27 to TRBJ2-7; TCRdb calls TRBD1, which cannot be checked without DNA. The CDR3 is 13 amino acids. The germline gives CDR1 MNHEY, CDR2 SMNVEV (reference sequence). The CDR3 spells CASTSPPSYEQYF.

The chain recombines TRBV2 with TRBJ1-1; TCRdb's D call, TRBD1, is unchecked because there is no DNA. Germline V gives CDR1 SNHLY, CDR2 FYNNEI. The CDR3 runs to 16 residues. The chain's CDR3 is CASSGAMLGVNTEAFF.

This rearrangement joins TRBV29-1 to TRBJ2-3; the TRBD2 assignment by TCRdb is unverifiable without DNA. This CDR3 region has 16 residues. Germline V gives CDR1 SQVTM, CDR2 ANQGSEA. The CDR3 reads CSVEDLGGRRTDTQYF.

This rearrangement joins TRBV29-1 to TRBJ1-1; TCRdb's D gene call, TRBD1, goes unchecked for lack of DNA. The CDR3 has 11 residues. Germline V gene data show CDR1 as SQVTM and CDR2 as ANQGSEA. The CDR3 reads CSLGEGTEAFF.

This chain links TRBV3-1 with TRBJ2-1; absent DNA, TCRdb's TRBD1 call cannot be checked. Germline V gene lookup returns CDR1 LGHDT and CDR2 YNNKEL (reference sequence). This CDR3 comprises 17 residues. This chain's CDR3 is CASSQVWGQGSYNEQFF.

The chain combines TRBV29-1 with TRBJ2-7; the D gene TCRdb calls, TRBD1, cannot be checked with no DNA. The CDR3 length is 13 residues. Germline loops: CDR1 SQVTM, CDR2 ANQGSEA. Here the CDR3 reads CSVEEGQGYEQYF.

V gene TRBV9 combines with J gene TRBJ2-7; TCRdb names TRBD2, which stays unverified in the absence of DNA. Germline V gene data show CDR1 as SGDLS and CDR2 as YYNGEE. The CDR3 sequence is 15 residues long. The chain's CDR3 is CASSLSGGPSYEQYF.

The chain couples TRBV5-1 to TRBJ2-1; checking the TCRdb D call of TRBD1 is not possible without DNA. Germline values: CDR1 SGHRS, CDR2 YFSETQ. The CDR3 runs 14 residues. CDR3 sequence: CASTGQSSYNEQFF.

The rearrangement links TRBV4-2 to TRBJ2-7. In germline, CDR1 is LGHNA, CDR2 YNFKEQ. The CDR3 has 12 residues. The CDR3 sequence: CASSYNYGEQYF.

The V call is TRBV10-3, the J call TRBJ2-1; TCRdb outputs TRBD1, but without DNA this stays unchecked. The CDR3 has 15 residues. Germline V gives CDR1 ENHRY, CDR2 SYGVKD. The CDR3 here is CAISESQGTYNEQFF.

The V call is TRBV7-9, the J call TRBJ1-2; TCRdb's assignment of TRBD1 cannot be checked, as there is no DNA. CDR1 and CDR2 (germline): SEHNR, FQNEAQ (reference sequence). The CDR3 runs 14 residues. The chain's CDR3 is CASSFPGNNYGYTF. Full variable domain (remainder filled in from reference TRBV7-9 and TRBJ1-2): DTGVSQNPRHKITKRGQNVTFRCDPISEHNRLYWYRQTLGQGPEFLTYFQNEAQLEKSRLLSDRFSAERPKGSFSTLEIQRTEQGDSAMYLCASSFPGNNYGYTFGSGTRLTVV.

The V gene is TRBV7-3, the J gene TRBJ2-2. The CDR3 has 13 amino acids. Per germline, CDR1 SGHTA and CDR2 FQGTGA. CDR3 region: CASSFDLTGKLFF.